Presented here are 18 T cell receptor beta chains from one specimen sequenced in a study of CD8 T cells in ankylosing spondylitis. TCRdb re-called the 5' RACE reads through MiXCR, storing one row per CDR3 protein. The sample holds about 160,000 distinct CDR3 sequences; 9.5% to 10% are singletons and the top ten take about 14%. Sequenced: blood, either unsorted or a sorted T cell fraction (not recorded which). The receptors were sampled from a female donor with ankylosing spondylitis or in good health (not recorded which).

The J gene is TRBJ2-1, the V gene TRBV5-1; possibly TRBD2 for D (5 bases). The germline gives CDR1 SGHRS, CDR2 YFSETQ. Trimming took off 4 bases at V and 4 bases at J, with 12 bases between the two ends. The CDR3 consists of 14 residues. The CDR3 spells CASSEGPEYNEQFF. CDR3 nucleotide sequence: TGCGCCAGCAGCGAGGGTCCCGAATACAATGAGCAGTTCTTC.

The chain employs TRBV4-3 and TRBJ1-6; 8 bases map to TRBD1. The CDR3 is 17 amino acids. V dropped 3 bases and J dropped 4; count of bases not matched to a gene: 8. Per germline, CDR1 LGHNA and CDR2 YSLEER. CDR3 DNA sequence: TGCGCCAGCAGCCAGAAGGGACAGGATGAGTATAATTCACCCCTCCACTTT. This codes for CASSQKGQDEYNSPLHF.

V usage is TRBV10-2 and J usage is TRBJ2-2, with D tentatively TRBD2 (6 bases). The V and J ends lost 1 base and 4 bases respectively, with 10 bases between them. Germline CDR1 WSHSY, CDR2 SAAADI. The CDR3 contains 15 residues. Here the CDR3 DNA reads TGCGCCAGCAGTGAGTGGGGGGTTAGCACCGGGGAGCTGTTTTTT. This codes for CASSEWGVSTGELFF.

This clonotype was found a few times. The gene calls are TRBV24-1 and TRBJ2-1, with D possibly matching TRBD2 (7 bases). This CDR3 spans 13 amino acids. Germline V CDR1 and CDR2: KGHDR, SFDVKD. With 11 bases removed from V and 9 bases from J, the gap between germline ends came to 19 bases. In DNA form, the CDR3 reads TGTGCCATAGGACTAGAGCCCAGGGGTGAGCAGTTCTTC. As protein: CAIGLEPRGEQFF.

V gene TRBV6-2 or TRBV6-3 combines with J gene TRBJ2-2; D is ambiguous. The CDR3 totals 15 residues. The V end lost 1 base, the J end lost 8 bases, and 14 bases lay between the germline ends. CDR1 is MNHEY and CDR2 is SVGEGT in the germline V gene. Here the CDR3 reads CASSYFSSDSGELFF. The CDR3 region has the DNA TGTGCCAGCAGTTACTTCTCTAGTGATTCGGGGGAGCTGTTTTTT.

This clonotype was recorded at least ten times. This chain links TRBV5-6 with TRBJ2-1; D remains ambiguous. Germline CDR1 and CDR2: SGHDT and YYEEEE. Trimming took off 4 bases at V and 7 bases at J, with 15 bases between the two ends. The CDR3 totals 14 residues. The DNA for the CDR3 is TGTGCCAGCAGCCACGAATGGGAAGAGAATGAGCAGTTCTTC. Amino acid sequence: CASSHEWEENEQFF.

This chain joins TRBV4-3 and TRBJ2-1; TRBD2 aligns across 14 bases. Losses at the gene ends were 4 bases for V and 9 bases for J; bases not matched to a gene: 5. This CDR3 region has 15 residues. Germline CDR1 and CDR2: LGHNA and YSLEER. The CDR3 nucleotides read TGCGCCAGCAGCCCGACTAGCGGGAGGGCCTTTGAGCAGTTCTTC. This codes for CASSPTSGRAFEQFF.

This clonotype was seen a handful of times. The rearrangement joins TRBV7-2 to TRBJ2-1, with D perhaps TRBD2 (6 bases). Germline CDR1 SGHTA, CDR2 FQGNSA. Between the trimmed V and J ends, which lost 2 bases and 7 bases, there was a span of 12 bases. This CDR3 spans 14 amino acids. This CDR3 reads CASSLSYGRNEQFF. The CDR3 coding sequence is TGTGCCAGCAGCTTATCCTATGGGAGGAATGAGCAGTTCTTC.

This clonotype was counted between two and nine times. The CDR3 reads CASSLAAGTLTDTQYF. CDR3 DNA sequence: TGTGCCAGCAGCTTAGCTGCGGGGACATTGACAGATACGCAGTATTTT. The chain recombines TRBV11-2 with TRBJ2-3; D tentatively reads TRBD1 or TRBD2 (6 bases each). V was shortened by 1 base and J by 3 bases, with 14 bases between the two germline ends. Germline-derived CDR1 and CDR2 are SGHAT and FQNNGV. The CDR3 runs 16 residues.

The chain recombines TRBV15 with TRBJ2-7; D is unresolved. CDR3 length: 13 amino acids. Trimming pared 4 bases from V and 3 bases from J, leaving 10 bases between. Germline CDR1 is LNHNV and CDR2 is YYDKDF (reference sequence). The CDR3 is CATSTIGVYEQYF. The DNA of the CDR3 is TGTGCCACCAGCACCATAGGAGTCTACGAGCAGTACTTC.

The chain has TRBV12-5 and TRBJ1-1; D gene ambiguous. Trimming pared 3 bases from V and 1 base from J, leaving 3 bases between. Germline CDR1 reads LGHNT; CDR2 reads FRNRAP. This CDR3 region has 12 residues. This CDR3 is CASGFQNTEAFF. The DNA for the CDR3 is TGTGCTAGTGGTTTTCAGAACACTGAAGCTTTCTTT.

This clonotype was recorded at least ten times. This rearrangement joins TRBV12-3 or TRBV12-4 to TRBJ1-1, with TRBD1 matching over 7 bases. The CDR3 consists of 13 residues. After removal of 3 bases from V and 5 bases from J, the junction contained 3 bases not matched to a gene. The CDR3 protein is CASSFPGGTEAFF. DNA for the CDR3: TGTGCCAGCAGTTTCCCAGGGGGGACTGAAGCTTTCTTT.

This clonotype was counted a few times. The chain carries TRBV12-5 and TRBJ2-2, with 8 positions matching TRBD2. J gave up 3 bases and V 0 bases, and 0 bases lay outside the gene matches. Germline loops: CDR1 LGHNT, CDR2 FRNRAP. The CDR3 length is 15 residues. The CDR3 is CASGLVSGDTGELFF. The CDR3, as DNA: TGTGCTAGTGGTTTGGTTAGCGGGGACACCGGGGAGCTGTTTTTT.

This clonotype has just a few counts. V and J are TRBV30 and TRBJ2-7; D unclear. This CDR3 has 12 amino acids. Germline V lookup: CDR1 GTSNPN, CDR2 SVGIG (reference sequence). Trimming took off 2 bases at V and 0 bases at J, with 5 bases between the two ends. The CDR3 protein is CAWSLASYEQYF. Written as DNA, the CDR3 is TGTGCCTGGAGTTTAGCCTCCTACGAGCAGTACTTC.

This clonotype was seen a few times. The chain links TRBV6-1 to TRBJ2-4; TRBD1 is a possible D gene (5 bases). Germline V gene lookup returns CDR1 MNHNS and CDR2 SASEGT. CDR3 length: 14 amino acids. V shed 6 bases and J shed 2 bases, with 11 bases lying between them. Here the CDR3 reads CASSLSGSKNIQYF. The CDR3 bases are TGTGCCAGCAGCCTGTCAGGGTCCAAAAACATTCAGTACTTC.

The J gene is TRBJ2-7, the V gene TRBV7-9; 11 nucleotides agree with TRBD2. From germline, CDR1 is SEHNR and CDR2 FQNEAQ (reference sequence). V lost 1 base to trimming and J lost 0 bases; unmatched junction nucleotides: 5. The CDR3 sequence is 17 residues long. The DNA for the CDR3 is TGTGCCAGCAGCTTAGGGTCTAGCGGGAGGAGCTCCTACGAGCAGTACTTC. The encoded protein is CASSLGSSGRSSYEQYF. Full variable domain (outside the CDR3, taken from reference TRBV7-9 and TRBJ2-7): DTGVSQNPRHKITKRGQNVTFRCDPISEHNRLYWYRQTLGQGPEFLTYFQNEAQLEKSRLLSDRFSAERPKGSFSTLEIQRTEQGDSAMYLCASSLGSSGRSSYEQYFGPGTRLTVT.

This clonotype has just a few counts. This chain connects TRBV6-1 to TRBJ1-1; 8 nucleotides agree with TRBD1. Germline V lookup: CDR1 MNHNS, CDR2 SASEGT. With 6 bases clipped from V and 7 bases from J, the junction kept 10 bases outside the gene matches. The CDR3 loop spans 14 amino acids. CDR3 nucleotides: TGTGCCAGCAGATGGGCAGGGGGCGCGCTTGAAGCTTTCTTT. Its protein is CASRWAGGALEAFF.

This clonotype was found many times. The CDR3 DNA reads TGCAGTGCTAGTCCCTACCTAGCGGGAGGGCCCGATGAGCAGTTCTTC. It encodes CSASPYLAGGPDEQFF. This rearrangement joins TRBV20-1 to TRBJ2-1; TRBD2 aligns across 12 bases. Germline CDR1 is DFQATT and CDR2 is SNEGSKA (reference sequence). The CDR3 spans 16 residues. V was clipped by 3 bases and J by 8 bases; unmatched bases: 11.